A single sample gave rise to the 14 T cell receptor beta chains below, sequenced in a study of T-cell reconstitution after alpha-beta-depleted transplantation in children. The TCRbeta library incorporated unique molecular identifiers. Each CDR3 protein is one row after TCRdb ran MiXCR on the PCR reads. The sample comprises about 640,000 distinct CDR3 sequences, roughly 15% of which are singletons, and approximately 1% rests with the top ten. This material consisted of PBMCs from the stem cell graft donor, taken from the stem cell graft. Every receptor here comes from a human donor who donated a stem cell graft to a child with acute myeloid leukemia.

This clonotype was seen ten or more times. V is TRBV15 and J is TRBJ1-1; TRBD1 is a possible D gene (6 bases). Trimming pared 3 bases from V and 5 bases from J, leaving 16 bases between. Germline V gives CDR1 LNHNV, CDR2 YYDKDF (reference sequence). There are 15 residues in the CDR3. CDR3 region: CATSSSFTGLTEAFF. The CDR3, as DNA: TGTGCCACCAGCAGCTCCTTCACAGGGTTAACTGAAGCTTTCTTT.

This clonotype occurred many times. The chain joins TRBV12-3 or TRBV12-4 to TRBJ1-3; D call uncertain. The CDR3 is 15 residues long. Trimming removed 1 base from V and 0 bases from J, with 7 bases in between. The CDR3 nucleotides are TGTGCCAGCAGTTTAGGCGGAAACTCTGGAAACACCATATATTTT. It is translated as CASSLGGNSGNTIYF.

This chain uses TRBV7-8 with TRBJ2-7; no clear D gene. The germline gives CDR1 SGHVS, CDR2 FQNEAQ. The CDR3 loop spans 14 amino acids. Trimming pared 2 bases from V and 3 bases from J, leaving 11 bases between. The CDR3 loop is CASSLSPGDYEQYV. In DNA form, the CDR3 reads TGTGCCAGCAGCTTAAGCCCAGGTGACTACGAGCAGTACGTC.

CDR3 protein: CASSYGDRYEQYV. For the CDR3, the DNA is TGTGCCAGCAGTTACGGGGACAGATACGAGCAGTACGTC. The chain combines TRBV6-2 or TRBV6-3 with TRBJ2-7, with 7 bases aligning to TRBD1. There are 13 residues in the CDR3. The junction had 2 bases not matched to a gene; V was cut back by 2 bases and J by 4 bases. Germline V gives CDR1 MNHEY, CDR2 SVGEGT.

This clonotype was detected a few times. The V call is TRBV20-1, the J call TRBJ2-5; D gene ambiguous. Germline CDR1 reads DFQATT; CDR2 reads SNEGSKA (reference sequence). CDR3 length: 11 residues. V lost 5 bases and J 1 base, leaving 5 bases between the germline ends. The CDR3 sequence: CSAESQETQYF. The CDR3 DNA reads TGCAGTGCTGAGAGCCAAGAGACCCAGTACTTC.

The table lists this clonotype with a few counts. This chain uses TRBV6-5 with TRBJ2-2, with 7 bases fitting TRBD2. CDR1 is MNHEY, CDR2 SVGAGI, per germline. Unmatched junction bases numbered 9, after V lost 4 bases and J lost 4 bases. The CDR3 length is 16 residues. The CDR3 region is CASSFSSGHFTGELFF. The CDR3 nucleotides are TGTGCCAGCAGTTTCTCTAGCGGCCACTTCACCGGGGAGCTGTTTTTT.

The chain recombines TRBV25-1 with TRBJ1-5; D gene uncertain. Germline CDR1 reads MGHDK; CDR2 reads SYGVNS. The CDR3 has 15 residues. The V and J ends lost 1 base and 1 base respectively, with 8 bases between them. In DNA, the CDR3 is TGTGCCAGCAGTGAATCTCTGGGGAGCAATCAGCCCCAGCATTTT. Amino acid sequence: CASSESLGSNQPQHF.

Ten or more counts support this clonotype. The rearrangement joins TRBV7-3 to TRBJ2-5; D is uncertain. Germline V gene data show CDR1 as SGHTA and CDR2 as FQGTGA. The CDR3 contains 15 residues. V shed 1 base and J shed 0 bases, with 9 bases lying between them. The CDR3 nucleotides are TGTGCCAGCAGCTTAAGCGCAGAGTACCAAGAGACCCAGTACTTC. Its protein is CASSLSAEYQETQYF.

This clonotype was seen at least ten times. The genes are TRBV5-1 and TRBJ1-1; D is possibly TRBD1 (6 bases). Deletions cut 4 bases from V and 11 bases from J, with 12 bases between. Per the germline V gene, CDR1 is SGHRS and CDR2 is YFSETQ. The CDR3 length is 11 residues. CDR3 in DNA: TGCGCCAGCAGCCAGGGGATCAAGGCTTTCTTT. Its protein is CASSQGIKAFF.

In this sample, this clonotype turned up many times. The V call is TRBV20-1, the J call TRBJ1-4, with D perhaps TRBD1 (5 bases). CDR3 length equals 13 residues. V was pared by 5 bases and J by 7 bases, with 14 bases between. Per the germline V gene, CDR1 is DFQATT and CDR2 is SNEGSKA (reference sequence). As DNA, the CDR3 is TGCAGTGCTGGCGACAGACAGATTGAAAAACTGTTTTTT. It translates to CSAGDRQIEKLFF.

This clonotype was seen ten or more times. This chain connects TRBV20-1 to TRBJ2-3; perhaps D is TRBD1 or TRBD2 (5 bases each). This CDR3 is 14 amino acids long. V was clipped by 6 bases and J by 1 base, with 14 bases between them. Looked up from germline, CDR1 is DFQATT and CDR2 is SNEGSKA (reference sequence). The DNA for the CDR3 is TGCAGTGCCGGACACGGGGAACGCACAGATACGCAGTATTTT. It specifies CSAGHGERTDTQYF.

This clonotype was counted between two and nine times. The chain recombines TRBV5-1 with TRBJ1-5, with a tentative D call TRBD1 (5 bases). CDR1 and CDR2 from the germline V gene are SGHRS and YFSETQ. With 5 bases removed from V and 0 bases from J, the gap between germline ends came to 15 bases. The CDR3 runs to 16 residues. Written as DNA, the CDR3 is TGCGCCAGCAGACCTACCGGGACGGATAGCAATCAGCCCCAGCATTTT. Amino acids: CASRPTGTDSNQPQHF.

There are a few counts of this clonotype. CDR3 nucleotide sequence: TGCAGTGCTAGGAGGGACGAGCGGGGCATAAACAATGAGCAGTTCTTC. It codes for CSARRDERGINNEQFF. This chain connects TRBV20-1 to TRBJ2-1; TRBD2 agrees at 7 bases. V was clipped by 3 bases and J by 5 bases; unmatched bases: 13. Germline V gene sequence: CDR1 DFQATT, CDR2 SNEGSKA (reference sequence). This CDR3 has 16 residues.

The chain links TRBV6-1 to TRBJ2-5; no clear D gene. Germline-derived CDR1 and CDR2 are MNHNS and SASEGT. CDR3 length equals 14 residues. V lost 4 bases to trimming and J lost 5 bases, with 14 bases between them. CDR3 sequence reads: CASSGSTGWETQYF. Written as DNA, the CDR3 is TGTGCCAGCAGTGGTAGTACTGGGTGGGAGACCCAGTACTTC.